This T cell receptor beta chain was sequenced in a study of control samples from healthy donors and cancer patients. V was pared by 2 bases and J by 3 bases, with 5 bases of the junction left unmatched. This CDR3 region has 15 residues. Germline CDR1 SGDLS, CDR2 YYNGEE. The method was immunoSEQ multiplex PCR; TCRdb's version includes in-frame clones alone and lacks a portion of them. The sample lists about 410,000 clones; about nine tenths were seen once. The chain joins TRBV9 to TRBJ2-5; 9 positions match TRBD2. The TCR comes from a man aged 35 to 55 with head and neck cancer. The sequencing sample was made of PBMCs. The CDR3 region has the DNA TGTGCCAGCAGCGTCGGGACTAGCCGAAAAGAGACCCAGTACTTC. This translates into CASSVGTSRKETQYF. Full variable domain (remainder filled in from reference TRBV9 and TRBJ2-5): DSGVTQTPKHLITATGQRVTLRCSPRSGDLSVYWYQQSLDQGLQFLIQYYNGEERAKGNILERFSAQQFPDLHSELNLSSLELGDSALYFCASSVGTSRKETQYFGPGTRLLVL.